Listed below are T cell receptor beta chains from one sample, sequenced in a study of cytomegalovirus exposure and HLA in healthy donors. Libraries were prepared by immunoSEQ multiplex PCR; TCRdb keeps only in-frame clonotypes and omits some of them. This table holds approximately 130,000 clones, around 75% found once. Sequenced: PBMCs. These receptors were taken from a woman aged 40 to 55 in good health and CMV-seropositive. Both conserved end residues are part of each CDR3. The D gene is left open where the match is weak. Expanded clones get a size class; other rows say once, few or many, or leave the size out.

V: TRBV2
size: few
J: TRBJ1-2
D: .
DNA: TGTGCCAGCAGTGAACGGGGGAACGGCTACACCTTC
CDR3: CASSERGNGYTF

V: TRBV7-9
size: .
J: TRBJ2-1
D: TRBD1
DNA: TGTGCCAGCAGCCGAGCCGGGACAGAAATTGTCGCTGAGCAGTTCTTC
CDR3: CASSRAGTEIVAEQFF

V: TRBV6-6
size: .
J: TRBJ2-7
D: .
DNA: TGTGCCAGCAGTACCCTAGCTAGCGAGCAGTACTTC
CDR3: CASSTLASEQYF

V: TRBV27
size: .
J: TRBJ2-7
D: TRBD2
DNA: TGTGCCAGCGACGCGGGGGGGGGCCAAGATTACGAGCAGTACTTC
CDR3: CASDAGGGQDYEQYF

V: TRBV6-5
size: .
J: TRBJ2-1
D: TRBD1
DNA: TGTGCCAGCAGTTCCCGGGACAGGGGGCCGCATGAGCAGTTCTTC
CDR3: CASSSRDRGPHEQFF

V: TRBV5-3
size: .
J: TRBJ2-7
D: .
DNA: TGTGCCAGAAGCTTGTGGCCGGGAGAGTCCCCCTACGAGCAGTACTTC
CDR3: CARSLWPGESPYEQYF

V: TRBV7-9
size: .
J: TRBJ2-5
D: TRBD2
DNA: TGTGCCAGCAGCCGGGGGTTCGGACTAGCGATCCAAGAGACCCAGTACTTC
CDR3: CASSRGFGLAIQETQYF

V: TRBV4-1
size: .
J: TRBJ1-2
D: .
DNA: TGCGCCAGCAGCCAAGAACCAGGTTACTATGGCTACACCTTC
CDR3: CASSQEPGYYGYTF

V: TRBV29-1
size: once
J: TRBJ2-1
D: TRBD2
DNA: TGCAGCGCGGGCCTTAGCGGGAGGTATCTCAATGAGCAGTTCTTC
CDR3: CSAGLSGRYLNEQFF

V: TRBV19
size: few
J: TRBJ2-5
D: TRBD1
DNA: TGTGCCAGTAGTATCCGACAGGGGGTTGGAGAGACCCAGTACTTC
CDR3: CASSIRQGVGETQYF

V: TRBV18
size: .
J: TRBJ2-1
D: TRBD1
DNA: TGTGCCAGCTCACCACCTGGACAGGGTCCCGATGAGCAGTTCTTC
CDR3: CASSPPGQGPDEQFF

V: TRBV30
size: .
J: TRBJ2-1
D: .
DNA: TGTGCCTGGAGCGCTAGGAGTAATTACAATGAGCAGTTCTTC
CDR3: CAWSARSNYNEQFF

V: TRBV15
size: .
J: TRBJ2-3
D: TRBD2
DNA: TGTGCCACCAGCAGTTATTCTGGACTAGCGACAGATACGCAGTATTTT
CDR3: CATSSYSGLATDTQYF

V: TRBV23-1
size: .
J: TRBJ2-2
D: TRBD1
DNA: TGCGCCAGCAGTCCTCGGGACAGTTCCACCGGGGAGCTGTTTTTT
CDR3: CASSPRDSSTGELFF

V: TRBV6-5
size: once
J: TRBJ2-7
D: TRBD1
DNA: TGTGCCAGCAGTTACAAGGGGACAGGGGGGAACGAGCAGTACTTC
CDR3: CASSYKGTGGNEQYF

V: TRBV2
size: .
J: TRBJ1-1
D: .
DNA: TGTGCCAGCGCAGGGTCAAACACTGAAGCTTTCTTT
CDR3: CASAGSNTEAFF

V: TRBV5-1
size: .
J: TRBJ2-3
D: .
DNA: TGCGCCAGCAGCTCAATGTCCCCCACAGATACGCAGTATTTT
CDR3: CASSSMSPTDTQYF

V: TRBV2
size: .
J: TRBJ1-1
D: .
DNA: TGTGCCAGCACCCCACAGGGAGTCACTGAAGCTTTCTTT
CDR3: CASTPQGVTEAFF

V: TRBV4-1
size: .
J: TRBJ1-2
D: .
DNA: TGCGCCAGCAGCCAAGAGGGAACAGGGATGAACTATGGCTACACCTTC
CDR3: CASSQEGTGMNYGYTF

V: TRBV4-1
size: .
J: TRBJ1-3
D: .
DNA: TGCGCCAGCAGCCAAGATGGCACCTCTGGAAACACCATATATTTT
CDR3: CASSQDGTSGNTIYF

V: TRBV12-5
size: .
J: TRBJ2-1
D: TRBD1
DNA: TGTGCTAGTGGTCTTTCGCAGGGGGCGCATGAGCAGTTCTTC
CDR3: CASGLSQGAHEQFF

V: TRBV6-6
size: once
J: TRBJ2-7
D: .
DNA: TGTGCCAGCAGTGCTACGGGCTACGAGCAGTACTTC
CDR3: CASSATGYEQYF